This entry lists 14 T cell receptor beta chains sequenced from one sample in a study of OX40 agonist ivuxolimab in advanced cancers. Assay: immunoSEQ multiplex PCR; the TCRdb copy retains only in-frame clones and omits some. This table holds 60,000 to 70,000 clones, approximately 90% found once. The input for sequencing was CD4+ or CD8+ T cells sorted from blood, taken in a trial of the OX40 agonist ivuxolimab. These receptors were collected from an adult with an advanced solid tumor such as melanoma, head and neck, liver or kidney cancer.

The V call is TRBV25-1, the J call TRBJ1-1; perhaps TRBD1 as D (6 bases). From germline, CDR1 is MGHDK and CDR2 SYGVNS. V was cut by 8 bases and J by 7 bases, with 26 bases left in between. CDR3 length: 16 amino acids. This chain's CDR3 is CASEDPKTGSGSEAFF. CDR3 DNA: TGTGCCAGCGAAGATCCGAAAACAGGGTCGGGCAGTGAAGCTTTCTTT.

Note on this clone: One junction end does not reproduce the germline sequence, and a read error may be involved. The gene calls are TRBV6-5 and TRBJ2-7; the D call may be TRBD1 or TRBD2 (5 bases each). The length of the CDR3 is 14 residues. CDR1 is MNHEY, CDR2 SVGAGI, per germline. CDR3 bases: TGTGCCAGCAGTAACTCACCTGCCGGGACCCAGCAGTACTTC. Its protein product is CASSNSPAGTQQYF.

This sequence joins TRBV6-5 and TRBJ2-1, with 7 bases fitting TRBD2. The CDR3 sequence is 15 residues long. J lost 3 bases, V lost 4 bases, and 6 bases had no gene match. Germline loops: CDR1 MNHEY, CDR2 SVGAGI. The CDR3 region is CASSSQGGSYNEQFF. The CDR3 nucleotides read TGTGCCAGCAGTTCCCAGGGCGGGAGCTACAATGAGCAGTTCTTC.

The chain couples TRBV5-1 to TRBJ2-1; TRBD2 is a possible D gene (6 bases). The CDR3 extends over 13 amino acids. CDR1 and CDR2 (germline): SGHRS, YFSETQ. The V end lost 4 bases, the J end lost 6 bases, and 11 bases lay between the germline ends. CDR3 DNA: TGCGCCAGCAGCCCAGGCGGGGCCAATGAGCAGTTCTTC. Its translation: CASSPGGANEQFF.

The chain recombines TRBV13 with TRBJ2-7; 9 positions agree with TRBD1. The CDR3 has 16 amino acids. CDR1 and CDR2 from the germline V gene are PRHDT and FYEKMQ (reference sequence). The V gene end was trimmed by 0 bases and the J gene end by 2 bases; junction bases not matched to a gene: 5. CDR3 loop: CASSLGVGTGTYEQYF. DNA of the CDR3: TGTGCCAGCAGCTTAGGGGTCGGGACAGGGACCTACGAGCAGTACTTC.

This clone was counted only a few times. The rearrangement uses TRBV7-9 and TRBJ1-2; D ambiguous. V lost 5 bases and J lost 6, with 16 bases in between. Germline loops: CDR1 SEHNR, CDR2 FQNEAQ (reference sequence). The CDR3 covers 14 residues. This CDR3 is CASSSFGPPNGYTF. The DNA for the CDR3 is TGTGCCAGCAGCAGCTTTGGGCCCCCCAATGGCTACACCTTC. Drawing the rest from reference TRBV7-9 and TRBJ1-2, the complete variable domain is DTGVSQNPRHKITKRGQNVTFRCDPISEHNRLYWYRQTLGQGPEFLTYFQNEAQLEKSRLLSDRFSAERPKGSFSTLEIQRTEQGDSAMYLCASSSFGPPNGYTFGSGTRLTVV.

The chain combines TRBV19 with TRBJ2-1; D tentatively fits TRBD1 or TRBD2 (6 bases each). The CDR3 covers 16 residues. Trimming took off 6 bases at V and 6 bases at J, with 21 bases between the two ends. Germline V gives CDR1 LNHDA, CDR2 SQIVND (reference sequence). CDR3: CASRGLWGARGNEQFF. The CDR3 bases are TGTGCCAGTAGAGGGTTGTGGGGGGCGAGGGGCAATGAGCAGTTCTTC.

The genes are TRBV15 and TRBJ2-5, with a possible D match to TRBD1 (6 bases). Germline V lookup: CDR1 LNHNV, CDR2 YYDKDF (reference sequence). The CDR3 consists of 14 residues. Trimming pared 5 bases from V and 3 bases from J, leaving 13 bases between. CDR3 in amino acids: CATSRDTSKETQYF. CDR3 coding DNA: TGTGCCACCAGCCGGGACACCTCCAAAGAGACCCAGTACTTC.

CDR3 coding DNA: TGTGCCAGCAGCCGCGGGATTGAGACTGGGGAGCTGTTTTTT. Its protein product is CASSRGIETGELFF. The chain combines TRBV28 with TRBJ2-2; a possible D gene is TRBD2 (6 bases). The germline V gene has CDR1 MDHEN and CDR2 SYDVKM. Trimming stripped 6 bases from V and 8 bases from J, with 16 bases between. The CDR3 has 14 residues.

The chain couples TRBV5-1 to TRBJ2-7; D remains ambiguous. CDR3 length: 14 amino acids. Looked up from germline, CDR1 is SGHRS and CDR2 is YFSETQ. Trimming took 3 bases from V and 2 from J, leaving 12 bases between them. CDR3 loop: CASSSSGNPYEQYF. CDR3 nucleotide sequence: TGCGCCAGCAGCTCCTCGGGCAATCCCTACGAGCAGTACTTC. Complete variable domain (other parts from reference TRBV5-1 and TRBJ2-7): KAGVTQTPRYLIKTRGQQVTLSCSPISGHRSVSWYQQTPGQGLQFLFEYFSETQRNKGNFPGRFSGRQFSNSRSEMNVSTLELGDSALYLCASSSSGNPYEQYFGPGTRLTVT.

This chain connects TRBV7-9 to TRBJ1-1; no clear D. CDR3 length: 13 amino acids. The germline V gene has CDR1 SEHNR and CDR2 FQNEAQ (reference sequence). V lost 2 bases and J lost 6, with 10 bases in between. DNA of the CDR3: TGTGCCAGCAGCTTACGATCGGCGGCTGAAGCTTTCTTT. This sequence encodes CASSLRSAAEAFF.

This chain uses TRBV28 with TRBJ2-1, with 15 bases that match TRBD2. The CDR3 has 20 amino acids. Germline CDR1 and CDR2: MDHEN and SYDVKM. The V and J ends lost 5 bases and 8 bases, in that order; junction bases with no gene match: 19. The CDR3 DNA is TGTGCCAGCAGTGGTCCCGGGACTAGCGGGGGGCGAGGGTTTGTTGATGAGCAGTTCTTC. It specifies CASSGPGTSGGRGFVDEQFF.

This clone was picked up one time. The chain uses TRBV11-2 and TRBJ2-1; D is unclear. From germline, CDR1 is SGHAT and CDR2 FQNNGV. V dropped 0 bases and J dropped 6 bases, with 12 bases sitting between them. CDR3 size: 15 residues. The CDR3 DNA sequence: TGTGCCAGCAGCTTAGATCGGGCTCGATTCAATGAGCAGTTCTTC. Its protein product is CASSLDRARFNEQFF. Combining the CDR3 with reference TRBV11-2 and TRBJ2-1 gives the whole variable domain EAGVAQSPRYKIIEKRQSVAFWCNPISGHATLYWYQQILGQGPKLLIQFQNNGVVDDSQLPKDRFSAERLKGVDSTLKIQPAKLEDSAVYLCASSLDRARFNEQFFGPGTRLTVL.

J is TRBJ1-1 and V is TRBV7-9, with D possibly matching TRBD1 (5 bases). The V and J ends lost 4 bases and 0 bases respectively, with 9 bases between them. Looked up from germline, CDR1 is SEHNR and CDR2 is FQNEAQ (reference sequence). The CDR3 is made up of 14 amino acids. Written as DNA, the CDR3 is TGTGCCAGCAGCTCTGCAGGGATGAACACTGAAGCTTTCTTT. This gives the protein CASSSAGMNTEAFF.